Described below is a single T cell receptor (beta chain) sequence and its context. Antigen unknown. This entry belongs to a study of shared clonotypes between healthy human individuals. Study summary: The cohort comprised a couple of women and a few men. Their ages spanned 18 to 49 years. Study findings and constraints: Blood was the only sampled material, and tissue repertoires likely differ.

Sequenced by immunoSEQ multiplex PCR; TCRdb stores in-frame clones only, minus some. The table has some 2.1 million clones, around 93% seen once. The trim removed 5 bases at V and 5 bases at J, leaving 11 bases unmatched. The CDR3 totals 15 residues. Looked up from germline, CDR1 is SGHAT and CDR2 is FQNNGV. CD8 cells regarded as naive lacked CD45RO, were positively chosen for CCR7, and omitted terminally differentiated effector memory CD45RA+ cells. Input material: naive CD8+ T cells from PBMCs. J is TRBJ2-5 and V is TRBV11-2; TRBD2 matches 7 bases. The clonotype comes from a man younger than 30 in good health. Some clones in this sample may be carry-over from other donors' samples. CDR3 sequence (DNA): TGTGCCAGCAGCCAAGCGGCGGGAGTCGGGGAGACCCAGTACTTC. Amino acids: CASSQAAGVGETQYF.